This T cell receptor (beta chain) was found in a study of T cells in Graves' hyperthyroidism and ophthalmopathy. This clonotype was counted only a few times. RNA transcripts gave rise to amplified TCR beta CDR3 regions. First-round RT-PCR of the TCR CDR3 relied on the HTBI primer set. Each CDR3 protein is one row after TCRdb ran MiXCR on the multiplex PCR reads. The table includes a few hundred thousand distinct CDR3 sequences, about 13% detected once. The sample comprised blood. The sequence was collected from a woman aged 18-29 years with Graves' hyperthyroidism.

The DNA of the CDR3 is TGTGCCAGTAGTCCTGGGACAGGGAAGGGACCGCAGTATTTT. This sequence encodes CASSPGTGKGPQYF. V and J are TRBV19 and TRBJ2-3; TRBD1 agrees at 9 bases. The length of the CDR3 is 14 residues. Trimming removed 5 bases from V and 10 bases from J; junction bases left unmatched: 10. Germline CDR1 reads LNHDA; CDR2 reads SQIVND (reference sequence).